This T cell receptor beta chain was retrieved from a study of T cell responses to AZD1222 COVID-19 vaccine. Study-level findings and limits: Spike-wide coverage was observed for vaccine-associated CD4 TCRs, with dominant responses at 160-218 and 743-854.

Sequenced by immunoSEQ multiplex PCR; TCRdb stores in-frame clones only, minus some. This sample yields 120,000 or so clones, of which approximately 83% are seen a single time; roughly 1.6% belongs to the top ten. As to this clone: Its specificity is unknown.

Germline V lookup: CDR1 LNHDA, CDR2 SQIVND (reference sequence). The germline V and J ends were trimmed by 5 bases and 6 bases, with 14 bases remaining between them. This CDR3 region has 14 residues. This chain connects TRBV19 to TRBJ2-1; D unclear. The sequence was collected from an adult in good health. Sequences were derived from peripheral blood, sampled on day 0 of AZD1222 vaccination. DNA of the CDR3: TGTGCCAGTAGTTCCCAGAACCCTAGCAATGAGCAGTTCTTC. It translates to CASSSQNPSNEQFF.